This T cell receptor (beta chain) was found in a study of T cell responses to AZD1222 COVID-19 vaccine. Sequenced by immunoSEQ multiplex PCR; TCRdb stores in-frame clones only, minus some. The sample lists 120,000 to 150,000 clones; about 91% were seen once. V was cut by 5 bases and J by 1 base, with 8 bases left in between. This CDR3 contains 13 residues. Germline CDR1 is SGHTA and CDR2 is FQGTGA. Study-level findings and limits: Regions 160-218 and 743-854 held dominance among vaccine-associated CD4 TCRs, which spanned spike. Researchers took repertoire samples only after the peak T cell response had come. The donors showed a predominance of white British ancestry and of females, with possible underestimation of clonal diversity.

About this clone itself: Its antigen is undetermined.

This chain joins TRBV7-3 and TRBJ1-1; D remains unclear. The clonotype comes from an adult in good health. The specimen comprised peripheral blood, sampled on day 0 of MenACWY control vaccination. Written as DNA, the CDR3 is TGTGCCAGCAGCGTCCAGGAGAACACTGAAGCTTTCTTT. This codes for CASSVQENTEAFF.